This T cell receptor (beta chain) is from a study of Graves' ophthalmopathy and Graves' hyperthyroidism. Amplification targeted the TCR beta CDR3 regions, with RNA transcripts as the source material. The first-round RT-PCR employed HTBI primers together with the Qiagen OneStep RT-PCR kit. A multiplex PCR was then performed as the second round. Each CDR3 protein is one row after TCRdb ran MiXCR on the multiplex PCR reads. Among roughly 480,000 distinct CDR3 sequences listed, approximately 15% were seen once. CDR1 is SEHNR, CDR2 FQNEAQ, per germline (reference sequence). The CDR3 is 13 amino acids. The V gene lost 5 bases and the J gene lost 7 bases, with 12 bases spanning the gap.

Sequencing was done on a sample of blood. The rearrangement links TRBV7-9 to TRBJ1-5; D remains unclear. This TCR came from a woman aged 25 to 39 with Graves' ophthalmopathy. The CDR3 spells CASSPTLEQPQHF. DNA of the CDR3: TGTGCCAGCAGCCCAACATTGGAGCAGCCCCAGCATTTT.